The rows below give T cell receptor beta chains drawn from one sample of a study of blood T cell repertoires in COVID-19. Here immunoSEQ multiplex PCR was the method, and the copy in TCRdb shows in-frame clones only, minus some. The table includes 300,000 to 450,000 clones, roughly 86% detected once. Specimen: PBMCs or T cells enriched from blood (not recorded which). These receptors originate from a man aged 30 to 39 who had recovered from COVID-19. CDR3s include the opening cysteine and the closing phenylalanine or tryptophan. D genes are given only for firm matches. For some rows the clone size is stated as once, few or many, or as a class when expanded; others skip it.

TGTGCCAGTAGTCCTTTGGGACAGCTGAACACTGAAGCTTTCTTT | CASSPLGQLNTEAFF | TRBJ1-1 | . | TRBV19 | TRBD1
TGCGCCAGCAGAACCAAAACACAGGGGAGGCACACTGAAGCTTTCTTT | CASRTKTQGRHTEAFF | TRBJ1-1 | . | TRBV10-2 | TRBD1
TGTGCCAGCAGCGCCGCGGGGGGGATCACAGATACGCAGTATTTT | CASSAAGGITDTQYF | TRBJ2-3 | . | TRBV9 | TRBD2
TGTGCCAGTAGTATAGATCATTTGGACGGGACTCACAAAAACATTCAGTACTTC | CASSIDHLDGTHKNIQYF | TRBJ2-4 | . | TRBV19 | .
TGTGCCAGCAGTAGAGCAGGGGGTGGCTACACCTTC | CASSRAGGGYTF | TRBJ1-2 | . | TRBV25-1 | TRBD1
TGTGCCAGCAGAGCCCCACTGGGGCGGGGCTACGAGCAGTACTTC | CASRAPLGRGYEQYF | TRBJ2-7 | . | TRBV6-5 | .
TGTGCCAGCAGTTTGGGGGCGAAGACTGAAGCTTTCTTT | CASSLGAKTEAFF | TRBJ1-1 | . | TRBV12-3/TRBV12-4 | .
TGTGCCAGCAGGAGAGGGGAGGGAAACTATGGCTACACCTTC | CASRRGEGNYGYTF | TRBJ1-2 | . | TRBV7-9 | .
TGTGCCAGCAGCTTAGAGCGGAATTCACCCCTCCACTTT | CASSLERNSPLHF | TRBJ1-6 | . | TRBV7-9 | .
TGTGCCAGCAGTTCCACAGAGTTTTCGCAGTATTTT | CASSSTEFSQYF | TRBJ2-3 | . | TRBV6-2/TRBV6-3 | .
TGTGCCAGCAGCGTCGGGAGTTCTGGAAACACCATATATTTT | CASSVGSSGNTIYF | TRBJ1-3 | once | TRBV9 | .
TGTGCCAGCGGACTAGCGGGGTCCCAGGGCGAGCAGTACTTC | CASGLAGSQGEQYF | TRBJ2-7 | . | TRBV10-3 | TRBD2
TGTGCCAGCAGCCCCTCCCCGGGAAGCAATCAGCCCCAGCATTTT | CASSPSPGSNQPQHF | TRBJ1-5 | . | TRBV9 | .
TGTGCCAGCAGTGATCCCCACAGGGGGCAGGGTCAGCCCCAGCATTTT | CASSDPHRGQGQPQHF | TRBJ1-5 | . | TRBV6-1 | TRBD1
TGTGCCATCAGTGGGGGGGGTAACAATCAGCCCCAGCATTTT | CAISGGGNNQPQHF | TRBJ1-5 | . | TRBV10-3 | .
TGCGCCAGCAGCGATACAGGGGGCATGAACACCGGGGAGCTGTTTTTT | CASSDTGGMNTGELFF | TRBJ2-2 | . | TRBV4-1 | TRBD1
TGTGCCAGCAGCCACGAGGGCGGGGGGAAATACGAGCAGTACTTC | CASSHEGGGKYEQYF | TRBJ2-7 | . | TRBV3-1/TRBV3-2 | TRBD2
TGTGCCAGCAGCTCCCTCGGGGGGGAGCTGTTTTTT | CASSSLGGELFF | TRBJ2-2 | . | TRBV7-3 | .
TGTGCCAGCAGCGTAGTGCCAGGGGATGAGGTTGATACGCAGTATTTT | CASSVVPGDEVDTQYF | TRBJ2-3 | . | TRBV9 | .
TGTGCCTGGACAGGGAGGTGGAACACTGAAGCTTTCTTT | CAWTGRWNTEAFF | TRBJ1-1 | . | TRBV30 | .
TGCGCCAGCAGCCATCTAACAGGGCTGGACACTGAAGCTTTCTTT | CASSHLTGLDTEAFF | TRBJ1-1 | . | TRBV4-3 | .
TGTGCCATCAGGAGGACAGGGGGAAGCACTGAAGCTTTCTTT | CAIRRTGGSTEAFF | TRBJ1-1 | . | TRBV10-3 | TRBD1
TGTGCCAGCAGTGAAATACAGGGCTACAATCAGCCCCAGCATTTT | CASSEIQGYNQPQHF | TRBJ1-5 | few | TRBV2 | .
TGCGCCAGCAGCTTATTAGGGGAGGGCGTCACTGAAGCTTTCTTT | CASSLLGEGVTEAFF | TRBJ1-1 | once | TRBV5-1 | .
TGTGCCAGCAGTGATTATGGACAGTACCAAGAGACCCAGTACTTC | CASSDYGQYQETQYF | TRBJ2-5 | many | TRBV2 | .
TGTGCCAGCTCACCAGGTAGAAACAGTATGAACACTGAAGCTTTCTTT | CASSPGRNSMNTEAFF | TRBJ1-1 | . | TRBV18 | .
TGTGCCAGTAGAGGTTCGGGGACTGAAGCTTTCTTT | CASRGSGTEAFF | TRBJ1-1 | once | TRBV19 | .
TGTGCCAGCAGTGAGGCAGGGGGAATTTCACCCCTCCACTTT | CASSEAGGISPLHF | TRBJ1-6 | few | TRBV2 | TRBD1
TGCGCCAGCAGCCAAGAAGGGGCGGCTCAGCCCCAGCATTTT | CASSQEGAAQPQHF | TRBJ1-5 | few | TRBV4-1 | .
TGTGCCAGCAGGACAGGAAGGACCGGGGAGCTGTTTTTT | CASRTGRTGELFF | TRBJ2-2 | . | TRBV2 | .
TGTGCCACCGGGGAGGGCACAGATACGCAGTATTTT | CATGEGTDTQYF | TRBJ2-3 | . | TRBV15 | .
TGTGCCAGCACCCTAGGGACAGGGGATTACTATGGCTACACCTTC | CASTLGTGDYYGYTF | TRBJ1-2 | . | TRBV28 | TRBD1
TGTGCCAGCTCACCACCGGGGGACAGGGGGCAGGGCGAGCAGTACTTC | CASSPPGDRGQGEQYF | TRBJ2-7 | . | TRBV18 | TRBD1
TGTGCCTGGAGTCAGGGGGCAAACTCTGGAAACACCATATATTTT | CAWSQGANSGNTIYF | TRBJ1-3 | . | TRBV30 | TRBD1
TGTGCCAGCAGTCTAAGGGGAGGACAGGGGATTTCCTCCTACGAGCAGTACTTC | CASSLRGGQGISSYEQYF | TRBJ2-7 | . | TRBV27 | TRBD1
TGTGCCAGCAGGCACTGGGGGGGCGGGAATGAGCAGTTCTTC | CASRHWGGGNEQFF | TRBJ2-1 | . | TRBV5-6 | .
TGTGCCAGCAGTCAGGGGTTCTCAGGTCAGCCCCAGCATTTT | CASSQGFSGQPQHF | TRBJ1-5 | . | TRBV6-5 | .
TGTGCCAGTGGAAGTCGGAGCACTGAAGCTTTCTTT | CASGSRSTEAFF | TRBJ1-1 | . | TRBV19 | .
TGTGCCAGCAGCTTGGAGCGGGGGGGAGATACGCAGTATTTT | CASSLERGGDTQYF | TRBJ2-3 | few | TRBV5-5 | TRBD2
TGTGCCAGCAGTTACAGGGGCAACGTTTACGAGCAGTACTTC | CASSYRGNVYEQYF | TRBJ2-7 | . | TRBV27 | TRBD1
TGTGCCAGCAGCTACGGGGGGGGGACAGGGTCCCACGAGCAGTACTTC | CASSYGGGTGSHEQYF | TRBJ2-7 | . | TRBV6-5 | .
TGTGCCAGCAGCCCACAGGGTCTCTCCTACAATGAGCAGTTCTTC | CASSPQGLSYNEQFF | TRBJ2-1 | . | TRBV7-9 | .
TGTGCCAGCAGCGCCGACCCCGGGGGGTATGGCTACACCTTC | CASSADPGGYGYTF | TRBJ1-2 | . | TRBV9 | .
TGCAGCGTTACAGGGGGGGCTGGCAATCAGCCCCAGCATTTT | CSVTGGAGNQPQHF | TRBJ1-5 | . | TRBV29-1 | TRBD1
TGTGCCAGCAGTTCCCGGGACAGGGATAATCAGCCCCAGCATTTT | CASSSRDRDNQPQHF | TRBJ1-5 | . | TRBV5-8 | TRBD1
TGTGCCAGCAGACAACAGGGGCGCCACGAGCAGTACTTC | CASRQQGRHEQYF | TRBJ2-7 | once | TRBV6-5 | TRBD1
TGTGCCAGCAGCTTAACGACAGGAGCGGTCGTCTACGAGCAGTACTTC | CASSLTTGAVVYEQYF | TRBJ2-7 | . | TRBV5-6 | .
TGTGCCAGTACTCTCGGGGTTGCGAACTATGGCTACACCTTC | CASTLGVANYGYTF | TRBJ1-2 | . | TRBV19 | .
TGTGCCAGCAGCCCGGGGGGACACACCATATATTTT | CASSPGGHTIYF | TRBJ1-3 | . | TRBV27 | .
TGCGCCAGCAGGTTCGCCGGGGGCTCCTACAATGAGCAGTTCTTC | CASRFAGGSYNEQFF | TRBJ2-1 | . | TRBV5-1 | .
TGTGCCAGCAGTCCCCGGGAGCAAGAGACCCAGTACTTC | CASSPREQETQYF | TRBJ2-5 | . | TRBV6-5 | .
TGTGCCAGCAGCCCCCGGAGGGGGACTAGCGGGGACCAAGAGACCCAGTACTTC | CASSPRRGTSGDQETQYF | TRBJ2-5 | . | TRBV7-9 | TRBD2